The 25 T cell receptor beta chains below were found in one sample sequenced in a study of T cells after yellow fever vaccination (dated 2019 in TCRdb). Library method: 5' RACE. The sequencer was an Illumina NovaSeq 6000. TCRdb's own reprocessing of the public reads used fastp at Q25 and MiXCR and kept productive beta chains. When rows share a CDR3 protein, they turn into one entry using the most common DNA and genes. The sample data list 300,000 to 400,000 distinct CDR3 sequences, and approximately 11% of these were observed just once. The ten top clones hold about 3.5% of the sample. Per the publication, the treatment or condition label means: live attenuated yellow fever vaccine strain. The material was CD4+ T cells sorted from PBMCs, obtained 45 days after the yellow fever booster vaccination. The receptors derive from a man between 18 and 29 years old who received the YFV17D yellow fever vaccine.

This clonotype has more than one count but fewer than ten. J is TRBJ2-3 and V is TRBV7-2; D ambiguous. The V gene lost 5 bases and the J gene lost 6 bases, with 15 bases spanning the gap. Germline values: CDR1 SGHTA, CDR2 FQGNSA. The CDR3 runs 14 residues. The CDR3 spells CASSTNPGLDTQYF. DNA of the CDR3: TGTGCCAGCAGCACCAACCCAGGTCTGGATACGCAGTATTTT.

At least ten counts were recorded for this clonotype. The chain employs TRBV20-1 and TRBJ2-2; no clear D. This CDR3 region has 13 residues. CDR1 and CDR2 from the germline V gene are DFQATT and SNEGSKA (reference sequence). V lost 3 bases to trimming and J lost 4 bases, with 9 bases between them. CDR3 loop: CSASSDRTGELFF. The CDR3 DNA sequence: TGCAGTGCTAGTTCGGACCGCACCGGGGAGCTGTTTTTT.

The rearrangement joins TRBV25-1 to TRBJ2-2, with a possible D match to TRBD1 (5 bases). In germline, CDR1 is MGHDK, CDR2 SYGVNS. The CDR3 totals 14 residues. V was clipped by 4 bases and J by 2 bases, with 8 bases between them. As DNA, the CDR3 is TGTGCCAGCAGTGTGACAGTTAACACCGGGGAGCTGTTTTTT. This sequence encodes CASSVTVNTGELFF.

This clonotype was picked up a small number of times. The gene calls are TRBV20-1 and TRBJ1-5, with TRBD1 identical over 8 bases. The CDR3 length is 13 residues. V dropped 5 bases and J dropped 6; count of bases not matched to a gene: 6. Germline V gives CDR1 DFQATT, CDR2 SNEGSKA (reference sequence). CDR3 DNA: TGCAGTGCTGCCCTCAGGGGGCGTCAGCCCCAGCATTTT. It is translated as CSAALRGRQPQHF.

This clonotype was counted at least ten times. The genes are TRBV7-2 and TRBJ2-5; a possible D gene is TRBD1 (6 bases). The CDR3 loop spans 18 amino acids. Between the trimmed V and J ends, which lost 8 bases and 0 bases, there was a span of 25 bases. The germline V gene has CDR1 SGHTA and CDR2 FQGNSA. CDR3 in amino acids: CASSHSPQGTSNQETQYF. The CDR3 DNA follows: TGTGCCAGCTCCCACAGTCCACAGGGTACGTCAAACCAAGAGACCCAGTACTTC.

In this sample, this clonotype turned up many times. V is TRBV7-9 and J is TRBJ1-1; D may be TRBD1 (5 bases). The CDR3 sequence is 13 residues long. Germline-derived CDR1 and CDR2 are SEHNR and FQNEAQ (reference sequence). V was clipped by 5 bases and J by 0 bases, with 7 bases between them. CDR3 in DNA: TGTGCCAGCAGCCAGGACATGAACACTGAAGCTTTCTTT. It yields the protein CASSQDMNTEAFF.

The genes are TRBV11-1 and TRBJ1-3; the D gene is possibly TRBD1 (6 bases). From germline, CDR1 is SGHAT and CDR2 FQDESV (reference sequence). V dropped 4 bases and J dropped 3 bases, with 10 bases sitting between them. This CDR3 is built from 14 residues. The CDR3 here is CASSSSGDGNTIYF. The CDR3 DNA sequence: TGTGCCAGCAGCTCCTCAGGGGATGGAAACACCATATATTTT. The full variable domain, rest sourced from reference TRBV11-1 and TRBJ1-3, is EAEVAQSPRYKITEKSQAVAFWCDPISGHATLYWYRQILGQGPELLVQFQDESVVDDSQLPKDRFSAERLKGVDSTLKIQPAELGDSAMYLCASSSSGDGNTIYFGEGSWLTVV.

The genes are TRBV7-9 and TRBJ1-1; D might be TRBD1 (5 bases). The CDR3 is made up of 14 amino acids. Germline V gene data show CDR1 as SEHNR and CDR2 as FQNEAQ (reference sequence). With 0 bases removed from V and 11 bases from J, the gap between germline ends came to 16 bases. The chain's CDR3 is CASSLAARGPGAFF. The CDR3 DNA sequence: TGTGCCAGCAGCTTAGCGGCGAGGGGCCCGGGGGCTTTCTTT.

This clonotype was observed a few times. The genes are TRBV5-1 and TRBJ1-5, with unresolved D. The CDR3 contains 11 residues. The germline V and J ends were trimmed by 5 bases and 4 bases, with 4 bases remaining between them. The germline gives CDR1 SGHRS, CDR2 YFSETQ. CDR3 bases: TGCGCCAGCAGTTGTAATCAGCCCCAGCATTTT. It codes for CASSCNQPQHF.

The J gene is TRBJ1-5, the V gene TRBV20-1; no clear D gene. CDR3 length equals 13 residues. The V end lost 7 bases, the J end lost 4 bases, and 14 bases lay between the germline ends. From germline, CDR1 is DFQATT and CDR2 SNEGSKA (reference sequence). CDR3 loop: CSGVGEMNQPQHF. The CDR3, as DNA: TGCAGTGGTGTCGGGGAGATGAATCAGCCCCAGCATTTT.

The CDR3 is CASSWGQGGSDTQYF. CDR3 sequence (DNA): TGTGCCAGCAGCTGGGGACAGGGAGGGTCAGATACGCAGTATTTT. The J gene is TRBJ2-3, the V gene TRBV7-2; 9 bases match TRBD1. Unmatched junction bases numbered 6, after V lost 4 bases and J lost 4 bases. Germline V gene sequence: CDR1 SGHTA, CDR2 FQGNSA. The CDR3 sequence is 15 residues long.

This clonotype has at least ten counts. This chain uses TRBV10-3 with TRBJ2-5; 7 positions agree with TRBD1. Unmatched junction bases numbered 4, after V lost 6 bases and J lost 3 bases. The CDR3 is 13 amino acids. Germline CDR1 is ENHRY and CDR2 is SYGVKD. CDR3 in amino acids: CAISVGQKETQYF. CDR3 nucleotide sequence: TGTGCCATCAGCGTGGGACAGAAAGAGACCCAGTACTTC.

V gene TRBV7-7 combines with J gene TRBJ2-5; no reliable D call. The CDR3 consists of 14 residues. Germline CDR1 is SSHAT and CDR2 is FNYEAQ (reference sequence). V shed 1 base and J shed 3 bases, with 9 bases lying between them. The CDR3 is CASSLVGREETQYF. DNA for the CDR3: TGTGCCAGCAGCTTAGTGGGTCGCGAAGAGACCCAGTACTTC.

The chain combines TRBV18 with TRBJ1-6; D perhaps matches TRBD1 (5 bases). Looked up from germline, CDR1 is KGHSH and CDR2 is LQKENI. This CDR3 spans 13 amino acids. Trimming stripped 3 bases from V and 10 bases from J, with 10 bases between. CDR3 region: CASSPGDHSPLHF. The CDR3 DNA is TGTGCCAGCTCACCGGGGGACCACTCACCCCTCCACTTT.

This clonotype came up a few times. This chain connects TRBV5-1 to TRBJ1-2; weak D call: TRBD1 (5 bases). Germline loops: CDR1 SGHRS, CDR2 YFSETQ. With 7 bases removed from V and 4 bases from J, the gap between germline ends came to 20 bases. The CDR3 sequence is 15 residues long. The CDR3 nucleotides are TGCGCCAGCCGATACCGGGGCCAATTGACCTATGGCTACACCTTC. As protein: CASRYRGQLTYGYTF.

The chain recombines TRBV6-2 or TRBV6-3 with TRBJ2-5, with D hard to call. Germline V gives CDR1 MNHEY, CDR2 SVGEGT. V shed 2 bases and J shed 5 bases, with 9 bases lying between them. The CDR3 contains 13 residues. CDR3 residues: CASSYSWKETQYF. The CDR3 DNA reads TGTGCCAGCAGTTACAGTTGGAAGGAGACCCAGTACTTC.

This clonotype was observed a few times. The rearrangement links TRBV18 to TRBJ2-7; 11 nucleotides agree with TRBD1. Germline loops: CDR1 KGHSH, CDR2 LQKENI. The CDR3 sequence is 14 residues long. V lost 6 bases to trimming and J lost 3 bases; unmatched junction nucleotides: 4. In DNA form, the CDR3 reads TGTGCCAGCTCGCGGGACAGGGGGGTCTACGAGCAGTACGTC. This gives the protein CASSRDRGVYEQYV.

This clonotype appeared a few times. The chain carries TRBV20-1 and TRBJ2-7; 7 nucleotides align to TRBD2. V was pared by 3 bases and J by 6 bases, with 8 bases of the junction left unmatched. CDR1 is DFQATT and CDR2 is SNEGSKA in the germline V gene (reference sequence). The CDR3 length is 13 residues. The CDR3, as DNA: TGCAGTGCTAGCGGGGGGACGGGGTTCGAGCAGTACTTC. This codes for CSASGGTGFEQYF.

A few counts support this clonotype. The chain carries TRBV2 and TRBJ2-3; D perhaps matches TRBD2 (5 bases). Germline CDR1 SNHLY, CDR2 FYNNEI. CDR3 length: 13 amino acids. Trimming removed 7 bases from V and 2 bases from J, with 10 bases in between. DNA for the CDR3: TGTGCCAGCAATCAGCGGCTCACAGATACGCAGTATTTT. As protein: CASNQRLTDTQYF.

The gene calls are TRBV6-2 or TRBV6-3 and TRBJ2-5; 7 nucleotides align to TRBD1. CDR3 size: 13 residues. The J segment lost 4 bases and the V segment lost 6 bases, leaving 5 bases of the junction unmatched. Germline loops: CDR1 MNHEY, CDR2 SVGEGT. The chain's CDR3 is CASRPDRVETQYF. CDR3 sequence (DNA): TGTGCCAGCAGACCAGACAGGGTAGAGACCCAGTACTTC.

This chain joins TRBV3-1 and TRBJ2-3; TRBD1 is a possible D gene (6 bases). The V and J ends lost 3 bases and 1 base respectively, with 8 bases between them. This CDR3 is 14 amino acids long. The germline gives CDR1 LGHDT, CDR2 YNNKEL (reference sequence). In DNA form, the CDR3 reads TGTGCCAGCAGCCAGGGGGCTCGCACAGATACGCAGTATTTT. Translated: CASSQGARTDTQYF.

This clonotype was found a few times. The CDR3 sequence: CAIRQGVGETQYF. The CDR3 bases are TGTGCCATCAGACAGGGGGTGGGAGAGACCCAGTACTTC. The rearrangement uses TRBV10-3 and TRBJ2-5, with TRBD1 matching over 8 bases. V gave up 6 bases and J gave up 4 bases; unmatched junction bases: 4. CDR1 ENHRY and CDR2 SYGVKD come from the germline V gene. CDR3 length equals 13 residues.

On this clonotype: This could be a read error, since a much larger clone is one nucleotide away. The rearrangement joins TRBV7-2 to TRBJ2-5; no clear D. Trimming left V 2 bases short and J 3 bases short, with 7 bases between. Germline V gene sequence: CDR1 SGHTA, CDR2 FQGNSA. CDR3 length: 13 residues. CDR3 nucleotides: TGTGCCAGCAGCTTACAGTACGAAGAGACCCAGTACTTC. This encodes CASSLQYEETQYF.

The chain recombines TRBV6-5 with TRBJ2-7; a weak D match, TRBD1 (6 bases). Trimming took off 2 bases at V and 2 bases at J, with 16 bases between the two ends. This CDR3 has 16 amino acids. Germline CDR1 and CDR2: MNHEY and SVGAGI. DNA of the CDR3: TGTGCCAGCAGTTACCCGGGACAAACCATGCCCTACGAGCAGTACTTC. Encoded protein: CASSYPGQTMPYEQYF.

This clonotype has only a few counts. The CDR3, as DNA: TGCGCCAGCAGTGTCAACAGGTGGACCTTACCCGATACGCAGTATTTT. Protein product: CASSVNRWTLPDTQYF. This chain connects TRBV10-1 to TRBJ2-3, with a possible D match to TRBD1 (5 bases). CDR3 size: 16 residues. Germline V gene data show CDR1 as WNHNN and CDR2 as SYGVQD (reference sequence). Between the trimmed V and J ends, which lost 4 bases and 6 bases, there was a span of 20 bases.